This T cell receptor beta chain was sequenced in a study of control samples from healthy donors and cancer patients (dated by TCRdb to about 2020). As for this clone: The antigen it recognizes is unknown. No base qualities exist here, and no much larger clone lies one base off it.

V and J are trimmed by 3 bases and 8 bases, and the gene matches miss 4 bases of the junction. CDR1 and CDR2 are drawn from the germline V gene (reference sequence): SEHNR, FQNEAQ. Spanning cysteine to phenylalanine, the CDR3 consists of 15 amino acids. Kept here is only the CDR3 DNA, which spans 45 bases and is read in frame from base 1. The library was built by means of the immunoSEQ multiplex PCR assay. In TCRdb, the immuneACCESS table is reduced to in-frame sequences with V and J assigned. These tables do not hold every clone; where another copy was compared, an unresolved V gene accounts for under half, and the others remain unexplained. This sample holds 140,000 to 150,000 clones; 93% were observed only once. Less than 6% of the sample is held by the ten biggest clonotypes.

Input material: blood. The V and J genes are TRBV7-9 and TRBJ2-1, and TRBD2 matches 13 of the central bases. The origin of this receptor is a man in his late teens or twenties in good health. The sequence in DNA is TGTGCCAGCAGCTTGACTAGCGGGGGGATTGATGAGCAGTTCTTC. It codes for CASSLTSGGIDEQFF.